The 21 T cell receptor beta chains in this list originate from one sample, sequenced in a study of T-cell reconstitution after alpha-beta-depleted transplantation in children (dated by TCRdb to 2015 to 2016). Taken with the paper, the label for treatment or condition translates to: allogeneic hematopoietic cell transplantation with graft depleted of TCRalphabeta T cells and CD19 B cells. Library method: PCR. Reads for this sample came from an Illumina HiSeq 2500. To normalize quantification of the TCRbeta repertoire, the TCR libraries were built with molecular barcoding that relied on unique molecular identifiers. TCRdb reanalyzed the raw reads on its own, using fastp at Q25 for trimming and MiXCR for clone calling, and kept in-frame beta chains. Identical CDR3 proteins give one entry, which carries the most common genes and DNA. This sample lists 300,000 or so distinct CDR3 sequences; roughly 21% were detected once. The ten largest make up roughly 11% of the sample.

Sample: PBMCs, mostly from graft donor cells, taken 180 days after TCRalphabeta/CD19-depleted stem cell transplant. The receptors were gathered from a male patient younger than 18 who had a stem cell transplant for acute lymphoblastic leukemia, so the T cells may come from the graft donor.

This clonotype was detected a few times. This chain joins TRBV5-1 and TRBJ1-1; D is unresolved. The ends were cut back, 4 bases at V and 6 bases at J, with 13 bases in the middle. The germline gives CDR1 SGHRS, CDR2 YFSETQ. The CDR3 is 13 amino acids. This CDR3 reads CASSPTGRSEAFF. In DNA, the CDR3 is TGCGCCAGCAGCCCCACGGGTCGGTCTGAAGCTTTCTTT.

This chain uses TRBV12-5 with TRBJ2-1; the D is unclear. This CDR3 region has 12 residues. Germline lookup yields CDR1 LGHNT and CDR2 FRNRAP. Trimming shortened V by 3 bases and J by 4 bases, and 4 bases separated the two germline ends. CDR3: CASGFGYNEQFF. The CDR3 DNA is TGTGCTAGTGGTTTTGGGTACAATGAGCAGTTCTTC.

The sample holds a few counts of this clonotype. The CDR3 region has the DNA TGTGCCAGCAGTTACTGGGGTAATAATGAAAAACTGTTTTTT. Translated: CASSYWGNNEKLFF. This chain connects TRBV6-5 to TRBJ1-4, with D unresolved. CDR3 length: 14 residues. V was trimmed by 1 base and J by 4 bases, leaving 7 bases between them. Germline V CDR1 and CDR2: MNHEY, SVGAGI.

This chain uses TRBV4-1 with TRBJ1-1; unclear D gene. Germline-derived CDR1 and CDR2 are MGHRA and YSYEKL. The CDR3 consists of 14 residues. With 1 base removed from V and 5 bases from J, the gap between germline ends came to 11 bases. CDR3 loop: CASSQVGRRTEAFF. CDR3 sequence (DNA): TGCGCCAGCAGCCAAGTTGGTCGAAGGACTGAAGCTTTCTTT.

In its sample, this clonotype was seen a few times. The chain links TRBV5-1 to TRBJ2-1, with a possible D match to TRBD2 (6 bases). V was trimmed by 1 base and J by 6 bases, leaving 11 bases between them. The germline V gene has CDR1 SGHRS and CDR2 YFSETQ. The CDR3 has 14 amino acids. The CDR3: CASSLTIGGNEQFF. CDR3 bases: TGCGCCAGCAGCTTGACTATCGGGGGCAATGAGCAGTTCTTC.

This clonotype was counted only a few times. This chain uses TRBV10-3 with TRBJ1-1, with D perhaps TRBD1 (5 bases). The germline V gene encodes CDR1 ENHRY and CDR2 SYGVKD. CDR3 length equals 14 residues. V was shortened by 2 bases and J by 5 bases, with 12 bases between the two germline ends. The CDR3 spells CAISEGQGGTEAFF. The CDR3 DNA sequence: TGTGCCATCAGTGAGGGGCAGGGAGGAACTGAAGCTTTCTTT.

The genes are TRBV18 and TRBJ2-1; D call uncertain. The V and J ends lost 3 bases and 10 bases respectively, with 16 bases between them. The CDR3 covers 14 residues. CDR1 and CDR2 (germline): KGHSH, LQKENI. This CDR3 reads CASSPTANGEEQFF. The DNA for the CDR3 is TGTGCCAGCTCACCCACGGCAAACGGTGAGGAGCAGTTCTTC.

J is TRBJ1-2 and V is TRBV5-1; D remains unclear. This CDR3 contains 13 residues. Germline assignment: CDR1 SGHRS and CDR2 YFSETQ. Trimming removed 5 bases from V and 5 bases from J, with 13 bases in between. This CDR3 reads CASSLSPVYGYTF. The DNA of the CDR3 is TGCGCCAGCAGTCTTTCACCTGTATATGGCTACACCTTC. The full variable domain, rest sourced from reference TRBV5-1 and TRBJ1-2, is KAGVTQTPRYLIKTRGQQVTLSCSPISGHRSVSWYQQTPGQGLQFLFEYFSETQRNKGNFPGRFSGRQFSNSRSEMNVSTLELGDSALYLCASSLSPVYGYTFGSGTRLTVV.

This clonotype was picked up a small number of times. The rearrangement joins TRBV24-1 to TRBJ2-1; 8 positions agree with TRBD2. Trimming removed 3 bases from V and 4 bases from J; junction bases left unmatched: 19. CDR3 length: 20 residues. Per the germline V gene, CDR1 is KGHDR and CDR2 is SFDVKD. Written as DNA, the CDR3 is TGTGCCACCAGTGATAGTTCGAACCCCTACGGGAGGGTCGGGTACAATGAGCAGTTCTTC. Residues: CATSDSSNPYGRVGYNEQFF.

CDR3 sequence: CASSLWGIDGELFF. DNA of the CDR3: TGTGCCAGCAGTTTATGGGGAATTGACGGGGAGCTGTTTTTT. V gene TRBV27 combines with J gene TRBJ2-2; D gene uncertain. V was trimmed by 1 base and J by 7 bases, leaving 10 bases between them. The germline V gene has CDR1 MNHEY and CDR2 SMNVEV (reference sequence). The length of the CDR3 is 14 residues.

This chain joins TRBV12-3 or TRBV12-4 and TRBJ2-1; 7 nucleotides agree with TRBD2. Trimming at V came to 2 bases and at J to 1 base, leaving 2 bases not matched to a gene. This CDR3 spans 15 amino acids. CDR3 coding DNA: TGTGCCAGCAGTTTACAGGGAGGGTCCTACAATGAGCAGTTCTTC. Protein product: CASSLQGGSYNEQFF.

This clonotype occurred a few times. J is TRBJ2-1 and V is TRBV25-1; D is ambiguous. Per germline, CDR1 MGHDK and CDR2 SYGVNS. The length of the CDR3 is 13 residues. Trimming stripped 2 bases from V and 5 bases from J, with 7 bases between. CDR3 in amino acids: CASSELGNNEQFF. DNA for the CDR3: TGTGCCAGCAGTGAACTAGGGAACAATGAGCAGTTCTTC.

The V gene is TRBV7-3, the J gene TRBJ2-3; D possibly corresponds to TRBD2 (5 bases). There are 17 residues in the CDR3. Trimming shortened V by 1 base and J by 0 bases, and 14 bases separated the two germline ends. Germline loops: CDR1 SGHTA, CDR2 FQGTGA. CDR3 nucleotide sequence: TGTGCCAGCAGCTTAAGAGGGCGAACCTCTAGCACAGATACGCAGTATTTT. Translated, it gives CASSLRGRTSSTDTQYF.

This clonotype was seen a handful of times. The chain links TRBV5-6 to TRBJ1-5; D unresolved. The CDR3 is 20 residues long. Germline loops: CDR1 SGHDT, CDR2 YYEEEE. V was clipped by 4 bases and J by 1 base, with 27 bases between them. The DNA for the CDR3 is TGTGCCAGCAGCACGCAGTACAAGTGGGGAGGAGGGAAGAGCAATCAGCCCCAGCATTTT. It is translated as CASSTQYKWGGGKSNQPQHF.

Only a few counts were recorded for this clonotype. The DNA for the CDR3 is TGTGCCAGCTCACCACTCCGGACAGGGGTGCGGAATTCACCCCTCCACTTT. Amino acids: CASSPLRTGVRNSPLHF. This rearrangement joins TRBV18 to TRBJ1-6; 9 bases are shared with TRBD1. The trim removed 1 base at V and 7 bases at J, leaving 8 bases unmatched. This CDR3 has 17 amino acids. Germline lookup yields CDR1 KGHSH and CDR2 LQKENI.

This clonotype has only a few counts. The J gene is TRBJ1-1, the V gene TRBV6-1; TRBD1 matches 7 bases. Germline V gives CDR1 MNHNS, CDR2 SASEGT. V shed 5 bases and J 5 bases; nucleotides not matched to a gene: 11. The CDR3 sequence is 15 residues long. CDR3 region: CASSTIIQGLTEAFF. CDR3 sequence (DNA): TGTGCCAGCAGTACCATTATACAGGGGCTGACTGAAGCTTTCTTT.

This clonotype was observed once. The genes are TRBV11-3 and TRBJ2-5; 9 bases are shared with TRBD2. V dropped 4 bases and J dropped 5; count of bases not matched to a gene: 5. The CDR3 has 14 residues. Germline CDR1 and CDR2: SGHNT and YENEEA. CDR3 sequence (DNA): TGTGCCAGCAGCTCTAATAGCGGGAGTGAGACCCAGTACTTC. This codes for CASSSNSGSETQYF.

The CDR3 DNA sequence: TGCGCCAGCAGCCAACCCAGCCGAGGCGGAGAGGAGTTCTTC. Residues: CASSQPSRGGEEFF. This chain uses TRBV4-1 with TRBJ2-1, with D uncertain. Germline CDR1 MGHRA, CDR2 YSYEKL. Trimming took off 2 bases at V and 14 bases at J, with 19 bases between the two ends. The CDR3 totals 14 residues.

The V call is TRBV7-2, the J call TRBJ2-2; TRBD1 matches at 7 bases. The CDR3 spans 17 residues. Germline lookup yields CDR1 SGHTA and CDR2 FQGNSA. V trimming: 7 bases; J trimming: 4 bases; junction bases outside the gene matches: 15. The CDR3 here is CASNSASNRGGTGELFF. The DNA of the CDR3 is TGTGCCAGCAACTCCGCATCGAACAGGGGCGGCACCGGGGAGCTGTTTTTT.

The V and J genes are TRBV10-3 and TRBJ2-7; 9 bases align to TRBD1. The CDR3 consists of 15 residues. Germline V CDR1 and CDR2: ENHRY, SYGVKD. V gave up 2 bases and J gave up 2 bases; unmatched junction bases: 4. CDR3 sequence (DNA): TGTGCCATCAGTGAGAACAGGGGGCTCCCCTACGAGCAGTACTTC. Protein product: CAISENRGLPYEQYF.

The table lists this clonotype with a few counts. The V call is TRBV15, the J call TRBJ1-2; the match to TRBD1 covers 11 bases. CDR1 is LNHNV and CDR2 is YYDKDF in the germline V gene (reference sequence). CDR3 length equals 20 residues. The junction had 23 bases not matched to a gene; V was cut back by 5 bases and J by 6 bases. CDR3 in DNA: TGTGCCACCAGCGCCTTCCGGACAGGGGGCGTTCGCGTGAGGTCCGATGGCTACACCTTC. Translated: CATSAFRTGGVRVRSDGYTF.